The clone carrying this T cell receptor (beta chain) has a single count. Antigen unknown. Germline CDR1 is MGHDK and CDR2 is SYGVNS. J gave up 4 bases and V 4 bases, and 8 bases lay outside the gene matches. The CDR3 is 16 residues long. This entry comes from a study of pediatric ulcerative colitis. Overall study: Several patients showed pancolitis and two showed left-sided colitis.

General study results and limits: This repertoire reflects total lymphocytes rather than subpopulations like regulatory T cells. A couple of rectal CDR3 clonotypes occurred in all ulcerative colitis patients.

The data were produced by immunoSEQ multiplex PCR, yet TCRdb's version contains in-frame clones alone and is incomplete. The data show around 64,000 clones, with just over 75% seen just once and around 5.3% held by the top ten. This clonotype was obtained from a boy aged 5-17 years with moderate ulcerative colitis. V gene TRBV25-1 combines with J gene TRBJ1-3; 9 bases line up with TRBD1. Sequenced sample: blood. The CDR3 nucleotides are TGTGCCAGCAGTGTGGGACAGGGTAGATTCGGAAACACCATATATTTT. Residues: CASSVGQGRFGNTIYF.